In its sample, the clone carrying this T cell receptor beta chain was seen many times. Germline V gene lookup returns CDR1 SGHKS and CDR2 YYEKEE (reference sequence). The CDR3 is 16 residues long. V was pared by 4 bases and J by 0 bases, with 17 bases between. This entry comes from a study of T-cell reconstitution after alpha-beta-depleted transplantation in children. Unique molecular identifiers were used in preparing the TCRbeta library. Via MiXCR, TCRdb re-called the PCR reads, giving one row per CDR3 protein. The table lists 200,000 to 300,000 distinct CDR3 sequences, around 11% of them singletons.

The chain combines TRBV5-5 with TRBJ2-7; a possible D gene is TRBD2 (5 bases). The TCR was taken from a human donor who donated a stem cell graft to a child with acute lymphoblastic leukemia. The specimen comprised PBMCs from the stem cell graft donor, sampled from the stem cell graft. The CDR3, as DNA: TGTGCCAGCAGCCCGAAGCGGACGACCTACTCCTACGAGCAGTACTTC. This encodes CASSPKRTTYSYEQYF.